The 22 T cell receptor beta chains below come from one sample, sequenced in a study of T cells after yellow fever vaccination. Via MiXCR, TCRdb re-called the 5' RACE reads, giving one row per CDR3 protein. Here the sample spans some 220,000 distinct CDR3 sequences, around 3.1% being singletons. Sequenced here: CD4+ T cells sorted from PBMCs, sampled 10 days after the yellow fever booster vaccination. These TCRs come from a man aged 18 to 29 who received the YFV17D yellow fever vaccine.

At least ten counts were recorded for this clonotype. The rearrangement links TRBV7-2 to TRBJ2-3; perhaps TRBD2 as D (5 bases). V shed 1 base and J shed 2 bases, with 7 bases lying between them. CDR3 length: 14 amino acids. Per the germline V gene, CDR1 is SGHTA and CDR2 is FQGNSA. The CDR3 DNA reads as TGTGCCAGCAGCTTAGAGAGGGTCACAGATACGCAGTATTTT. This gives the protein CASSLERVTDTQYF.

This clonotype turned up a few times. The chain couples TRBV20-1 to TRBJ1-2; a possible D gene is TRBD1 (5 bases). The germline V gene has CDR1 DFQATT and CDR2 SNEGSKA (reference sequence). The ends were cut back, 2 bases at V and 0 bases at J, with 7 bases in the middle. The CDR3 contains 13 residues. CDR3 region: CSARQQANYGYTF. The CDR3 DNA follows: TGCAGTGCTAGACAACAGGCTAACTATGGCTACACCTTC.

The sample holds a few counts of this clonotype. The V gene is TRBV5-8, the J gene TRBJ1-2, with D unresolved. This CDR3 region has 15 residues. CDR1 and CDR2 (germline): SGHTS, YDEGEE. V dropped 4 bases and J dropped 8 bases, with 21 bases sitting between them. The CDR3 loop is CASSVRVTLLEGYTF. The CDR3 coding sequence is TGTGCCAGCAGCGTCCGGGTTACTCTCCTAGAGGGCTACACCTTC.

The sample holds many counts of this clonotype. A read error may produce the germline difference seen at one junction end. V usage is TRBV18 and J usage is TRBJ2-7; 9 positions match TRBD1. Looked up from germline, CDR1 is KGHSH and CDR2 is LQKENI. This CDR3 region has 14 residues. CDR3 sequence: CASSPGQGHYAQYF. CDR3 nucleotide sequence: TGTGCCAGCTCACCGGGACAGGGACACTACGCGCAGTACTTC.

In its sample, this clonotype was seen many times. The chain links TRBV7-8 to TRBJ2-4, with a possible D match to TRBD2 (5 bases). Deletions cut 4 bases from V and 0 bases from J, with 16 bases between. From germline, CDR1 is SGHVS and CDR2 FQNEAQ. The CDR3 runs 17 residues. The CDR3 region has the DNA TGTGCCAGCAGCTCCCCCTCGGGATATCTAGCCAAAAACATTCAGTACTTC. The encoded protein is CASSSPSGYLAKNIQYF.

The chain uses TRBV18 and TRBJ2-7, with D possibly called TRBD1 or TRBD2 (5 bases each). Germline V lookup: CDR1 KGHSH, CDR2 LQKENI. CDR3 length: 12 amino acids. V lost 3 bases and J lost 5, with 8 bases in between. The CDR3 spells CASSPQGHEQYV. The CDR3 coding sequence is TGTGCCAGCTCACCTCAGGGACACGAGCAGTACGTC.

In this sample, this clonotype turned up a few times. The DNA of the CDR3 is TGCGCCAGCAGCCCATTACAGGGGAACACTGAAGCTTTCTTT. This codes for CASSPLQGNTEAFF. J is TRBJ1-1 and V is TRBV5-1, with a tentative D call TRBD1 (6 bases). CDR3 length: 14 amino acids. V was shortened by 4 bases and J by 1 base, with 11 bases between the two germline ends. Germline V gene data show CDR1 as SGHRS and CDR2 as YFSETQ.

This clonotype was detected many times. One junction end does not reproduce the germline sequence, and a read error may be involved. This chain joins TRBV5-4 and TRBJ2-1, with 8 positions matching TRBD1. Germline V gives CDR1 SGHNT, CDR2 YYREEE (reference sequence). This CDR3 is 15 amino acids long. CDR3: CASGFGDRGYNEQFF. The CDR3 DNA follows: TGTGCCAGCGGCTTTGGAGACAGGGGCTACAATGAGCAGTTCTTC.

This clonotype was observed a few times. This chain uses TRBV5-6 with TRBJ2-5, with 9 bases fitting TRBD1. Germline V gives CDR1 SGHDT, CDR2 YYEEEE. Germline trimming cut 7 bases from V and 2 bases from J; bases unmatched to any gene: 9. The CDR3 has 15 amino acids. DNA of the CDR3: TGTGCCAGCCATGTCCCGGGACAGGGACAAGAGACCCAGTACTTC. Protein product: CASHVPGQGQETQYF.

This clonotype was recorded many times. V and J are TRBV3-1 and TRBJ2-2, with D possibly TRBD1 on 6 matching bases. The length of the CDR3 is 14 residues. V was shortened by 7 bases and J by 1 base, with 10 bases between the two germline ends. Germline CDR1 reads LGHDT; CDR2 reads YNNKEL (reference sequence). CDR3 sequence reads: CASNVGQNTGELFF. The CDR3 DNA is TGTGCCAGCAACGTGGGACAGAACACCGGGGAGCTGTTTTTT.

This clonotype has at least ten counts. The genes are TRBV6-5 and TRBJ2-7; 10 nucleotides agree with TRBD1. The CDR3 covers 14 residues. Germline V gene data show CDR1 as MNHEY and CDR2 as SVGAGI. V was pared by 7 bases and J by 2 bases, with 5 bases of the junction left unmatched. In DNA, the CDR3 is TGTGCCAGCAACCCCGGACAGGGGGCCTACGAGCAGTACTTC. Protein product: CASNPGQGAYEQYF.

This clonotype has more than one count but fewer than ten. The rearrangement links TRBV7-8 to TRBJ1-5; D is possibly TRBD1 (5 bases). Germline CDR1 reads SGHVS; CDR2 reads FQNEAQ. V gave up 1 base and J gave up 7 bases, with 11 bases separating them. The CDR3 is 14 residues long. CDR3 sequence (DNA): TGTGCCAGCAGCTTAGGACAGCCGGGCCAGCCCCAGCATTTT. This gives the protein CASSLGQPGQPQHF.

This clonotype was seen repeatedly, ten times or more. J is TRBJ2-3 and V is TRBV7-2; 7 nucleotides match TRBD2. Germline V gene data show CDR1 as SGHTA and CDR2 as FQGNSA. The CDR3 runs to 14 residues. V trimming: 2 bases; J trimming: 1 base; junction bases outside the gene matches: 0. In DNA, the CDR3 is TGTGCCAGCAGCTTAAGCGGGGGCACAGATACGCAGTATTTT. Translating it yields CASSLSGGTDTQYF.

This clonotype came up many times. The chain carries TRBV7-6 and TRBJ2-5, with a possible D match to TRBD2 (6 bases). The CDR3 is made up of 13 amino acids. Trimming left V 2 bases short and J 5 bases short, with 9 bases between. Germline lookup yields CDR1 SGHVS and CDR2 FNYEAQ. CDR3 bases: TGTGCCAGCAGCTTATTTGGGGGGGAGACCCAGTACTTC. Its translation: CASSLFGGETQYF.

This clonotype was detected many times. The chain employs TRBV18 and TRBJ1-4, with 7 bases identical to TRBD1. The CDR3 has 16 residues. V lost 3 bases and J lost 5; bases outside the gene matches: 9. Germline CDR1 and CDR2: KGHSH and LQKENI. The CDR3 sequence: CASSPYSTGVNEKLFF. As DNA, the CDR3 is TGTGCCAGCTCACCCTACTCAACAGGGGTGAATGAAAAACTGTTTTTT.

This clonotype was seen more than once but under ten times. This chain joins TRBV7-9 and TRBJ1-4; tentative D call: TRBD1 (5 bases). Germline V gene lookup returns CDR1 SEHNR and CDR2 FQNEAQ (reference sequence). There are 14 residues in the CDR3. Trimming stripped 5 bases from V and 7 bases from J, with 14 bases between. The CDR3 loop is CASSRDGNGEKLFF. The CDR3 DNA sequence: TGTGCCAGCAGCCGGGACGGGAACGGTGAAAAACTGTTTTTT.

This clonotype occurred many times. The rearrangement joins TRBV3-1 to TRBJ2-3; D gene ambiguous. Trimming left V 4 bases short and J 0 bases short, with 8 bases between. Germline CDR1 reads LGHDT; CDR2 reads YNNKEL (reference sequence). The CDR3 has 14 residues. The CDR3, as DNA: TGTGCCAGCAGCCCTACCTCCAGCACAGATACGCAGTATTTT. It specifies CASSPTSSTDTQYF.

This clonotype was found many times. The J gene is TRBJ2-1, the V gene TRBV28, with 8 bases aligning to TRBD2. The CDR3 is 16 residues long. V lost 6 bases to trimming and J lost 8 bases; unmatched junction nucleotides: 15. The germline gives CDR1 MDHEN, CDR2 SYDVKM. The CDR3: CASRRPGGFLVDEQFF. As DNA, the CDR3 is TGTGCCAGCAGACGACCGGGGGGGTTTTTGGTCGATGAGCAGTTCTTC.

This clonotype has at least ten counts. J is TRBJ1-2 and V is TRBV11-2, with D uncertain. Germline loops: CDR1 SGHAT, CDR2 FQNNGV. The CDR3 contains 11 residues. With 6 bases removed from V and 2 bases from J, the gap between germline ends came to 4 bases. The CDR3 spells CASSLNYGYTF. CDR3 in DNA: TGTGCCAGCAGTTTAAACTATGGCTACACCTTC.

The rearrangement links TRBV14 to TRBJ1-3, with D perhaps matching TRBD1 (6 bases). Trimming pared 3 bases from V and 14 bases from J, leaving 20 bases between. The CDR3 length is 14 residues. CDR1 SGHDN and CDR2 FVKESK come from the germline V gene. The CDR3 region has the DNA TGTGCCAGCAGCCATGTTCGGACAGCTATGCATCTATATTTT. This sequence encodes CASSHVRTAMHLYF. Together with reference TRBV14 and TRBJ1-3, the CDR3 gives the full variable domain: EAGVTQFPSHSVIEKGQTVTLRCDPISGHDNLYWYRRVMGKEIKFLLHFVKESKQDESGMPNNRFLAERTGGTYSTLKVQPAELEDSGVYFCASSHVRTAMHLYFGEGSWLTVV.

This clonotype was seen only a few times. V and J are TRBV20-1 and TRBJ2-3; D call uncertain. From germline, CDR1 is DFQATT and CDR2 SNEGSKA (reference sequence). Trimming left V 1 base short and J 3 bases short, with 11 bases between. CDR3 length: 14 amino acids. The CDR3 spells CSARVGSRTDTQYF. In DNA, the CDR3 is TGCAGTGCTAGAGTGGGGTCCAGGACAGATACGCAGTATTTT.

This clonotype was picked up a small number of times. The V and J genes are TRBV5-6 and TRBJ1-5, with D maybe TRBD1 (6 bases). Germline CDR1 is SGHDT and CDR2 is YYEEEE. The CDR3 length is 15 residues. Trimming cost V 0 bases and J 4 bases, with 11 bases left between them. In DNA form, the CDR3 reads TGTGCCAGCAGCTTGGCGGGTAGGGGGAATCAGCCCCAGCATTTT. Translating it yields CASSLAGRGNQPQHF.